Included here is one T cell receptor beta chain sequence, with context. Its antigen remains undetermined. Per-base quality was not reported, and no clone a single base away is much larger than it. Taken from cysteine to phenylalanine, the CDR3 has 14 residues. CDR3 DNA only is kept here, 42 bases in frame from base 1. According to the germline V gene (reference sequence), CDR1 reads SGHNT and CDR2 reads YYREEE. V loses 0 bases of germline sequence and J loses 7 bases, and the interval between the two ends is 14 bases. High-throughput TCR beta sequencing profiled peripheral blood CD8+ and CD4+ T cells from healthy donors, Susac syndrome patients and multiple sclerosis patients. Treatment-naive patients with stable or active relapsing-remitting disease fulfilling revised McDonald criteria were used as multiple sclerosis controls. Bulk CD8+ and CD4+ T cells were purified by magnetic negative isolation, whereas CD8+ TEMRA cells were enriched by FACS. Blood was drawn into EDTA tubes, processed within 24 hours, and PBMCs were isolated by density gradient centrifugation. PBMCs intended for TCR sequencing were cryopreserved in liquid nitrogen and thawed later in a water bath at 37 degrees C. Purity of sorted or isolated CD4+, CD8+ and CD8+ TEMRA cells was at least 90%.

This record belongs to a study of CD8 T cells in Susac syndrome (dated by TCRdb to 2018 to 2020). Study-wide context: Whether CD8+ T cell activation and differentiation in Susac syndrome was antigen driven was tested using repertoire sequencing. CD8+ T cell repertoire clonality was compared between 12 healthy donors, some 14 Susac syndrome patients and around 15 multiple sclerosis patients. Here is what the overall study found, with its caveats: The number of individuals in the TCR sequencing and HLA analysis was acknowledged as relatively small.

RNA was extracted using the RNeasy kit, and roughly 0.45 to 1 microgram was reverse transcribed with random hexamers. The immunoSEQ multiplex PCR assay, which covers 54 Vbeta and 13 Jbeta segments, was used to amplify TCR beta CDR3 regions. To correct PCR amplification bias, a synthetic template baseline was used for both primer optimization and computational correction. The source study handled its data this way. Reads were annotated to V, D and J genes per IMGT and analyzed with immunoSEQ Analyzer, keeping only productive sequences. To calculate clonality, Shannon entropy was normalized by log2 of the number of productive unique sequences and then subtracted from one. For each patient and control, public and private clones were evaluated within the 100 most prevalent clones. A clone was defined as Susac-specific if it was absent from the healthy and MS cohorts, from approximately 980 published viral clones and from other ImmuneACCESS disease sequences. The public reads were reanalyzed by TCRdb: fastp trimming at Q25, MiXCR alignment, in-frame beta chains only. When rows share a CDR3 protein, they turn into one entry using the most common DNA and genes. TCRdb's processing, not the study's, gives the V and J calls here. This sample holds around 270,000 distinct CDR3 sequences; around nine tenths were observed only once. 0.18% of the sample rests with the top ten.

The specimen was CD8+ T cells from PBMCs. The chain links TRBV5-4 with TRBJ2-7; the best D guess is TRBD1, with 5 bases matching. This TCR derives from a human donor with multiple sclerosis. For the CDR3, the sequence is CASSLGGLGFEQYF. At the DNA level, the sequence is TGTGCCAGCAGCTTGGGGGGCCTAGGGTTTGAGCAGTACTTC.